Following are 3 T cell receptor beta chains from one sample sequenced in a study of blood T cells in healthy people across ages. Next came a second PCR, run for about 7 to 12 cycles, which used a sample-barcoded 5' primer along with a J-beta primer mix. TCRdb reprocessed the 5' RACE reads via MiXCR and lists one record per CDR3 protein. The sample carries more than 1.4 million distinct CDR3 sequences, roughly 40% recorded once. The specimen was blood. The receptors were gathered from a woman aged 18-35 years in good health.

The chain combines TRBV12-3 or TRBV12-4 with TRBJ2-3; no definite D call. V was cut by 6 bases and J by 7 bases, with 8 bases left in between. This CDR3 has 11 amino acids. Here the CDR3 reads CASSLRNTQYF. CDR3 bases: TGTGCCAGCAGCCTCAGGAATACGCAGTATTTT.

Worth noting for this clonotype: A junction end diverges from the germline sequence, so it may reflect a read error. This chain links TRBV7-2 with TRBJ1-2; D gene uncertain. CDR1 is SGHTA, CDR2 FQGNSA, per germline. CDR3 length: 14 amino acids. The CDR3 DNA is TGTGCCGGCAGCCAAACAGCGACGATCTATGGCTACACCTTC. Translation gives CAGSQTATIYGYTF.

The chain carries TRBV10-3 and TRBJ2-1, with D unclear. Between the trimmed V and J ends, which lost 5 bases and 0 bases, there was a span of 2 bases. Germline CDR1 reads ENHRY; CDR2 reads SYGVKD. This CDR3 is built from 12 residues. The CDR3 loop reads CAISNSYNEQFF. The CDR3 DNA follows: TGTGCCATCAGTAACTCCTACAATGAGCAGTTCTTC.